The 13 T cell receptor beta chains below all came from one sample that was sequenced in a study of regulatory T cells in long-lasting Graves disease. Time point meaning: newly diagnosed GD, antithyroid drugs for less than 3 months. PBMC RNA served as the TCR library source. Assembly of TCR beta libraries relied on iRepertoire HTBI primers together with Arm-PCR of CDR3 regions. TCRdb analysed the multiplex PCR reads with MiXCR anew, one entry per CDR3 protein. The data hold approximately 480,000 distinct CDR3 sequences, with roughly 17% observed a single time. A further study also used this sample, focusing on T cells in Graves' hyperthyroidism and ophthalmopathy.

Source: peripheral blood mononuclear cells (PBMCs), taken at new diagnosis, from a patient treated with antithyroid drugs. These receptors came from a man aged 35 to 55 with Graves disease.

J is TRBJ2-7 and V is TRBV18; D is undetermined. The CDR3 spans 15 residues. Trimming cost V 4 bases and J 0 bases, with 13 bases left between them. Looked up from germline, CDR1 is KGHSH and CDR2 is LQKENI. CDR3 DNA sequence: TGTGCCAGCTCACGTACCCAGGAGCTCTCCTACGAGCAGTACTTC. It specifies CASSRTQELSYEQYF.

This clonotype was picked up many times. The chain uses TRBV5-1 and TRBJ2-5, with 13 bases aligning to TRBD2. The CDR3 is made up of 15 amino acids. CDR1 is SGHRS, CDR2 YFSETQ, per germline. V gave up 4 bases and J gave up 5 bases; unmatched junction bases: 5. The CDR3 protein is CASSRGTSGIETQYF. Written as DNA, the CDR3 is TGCGCCAGCAGCCGCGGGACTAGCGGGATTGAGACCCAGTACTTC.

This clonotype has a handful of counts. This chain joins TRBV7-2 and TRBJ2-7; the match to TRBD1 covers 7 bases. With V trimmed by 2 bases and J by 8 bases, 12 bases remained unmatched. Germline CDR1 reads SGHTA; CDR2 reads FQGNSA. The CDR3 totals 15 residues. The CDR3 region has the DNA TGTGCCAGCAGCTTAAGTACAGGGGCCCTTGGAAAGCAGTACTTC. It is translated as CASSLSTGALGKQYF.

The sample holds many counts of this clonotype. The rearrangement joins TRBV18 to TRBJ2-1, with D perhaps matching TRBD1 or TRBD2 (5 bases each). This CDR3 contains 13 residues. V was trimmed by 3 bases and J by 4 bases, leaving 7 bases between them. CDR1 and CDR2 from the germline V gene are KGHSH and LQKENI. CDR3 sequence reads: CASSPGRYNEQFF. The CDR3 nucleotides read TGTGCCAGCTCACCGGGACGGTACAATGAGCAGTTCTTC.

The rearrangement joins TRBV5-6 to TRBJ2-6, with 8 bases fitting TRBD1. CDR3 length equals 14 residues. Losses at the gene ends were 4 bases for V and 12 bases for J; bases not matched to a gene: 9. Germline assignment: CDR1 SGHDT and CDR2 YYEEEE. The CDR3 nucleotides are TGTGCCAGCAGCGTCCCCAGGGGGCTAAGCGTCCTGACTTTC. Protein sequence: CASSVPRGLSVLTF.

This rearrangement joins TRBV7-2 to TRBJ2-1; D possibly uses TRBD1 or TRBD2 (5 bases each). There are 17 residues in the CDR3. The germline gives CDR1 SGHTA, CDR2 FQGNSA. V lost 5 bases, J lost 8 bases, and 25 bases lay in between. CDR3 bases: TGTGCCAGCAGCCAACCAAAGGGTGGGGGAGTAAGGGATGAGCAGTTCTTC. It is translated as CASSQPKGGGVRDEQFF.

Only a few counts were recorded for this clonotype. This chain connects TRBV10-2 to TRBJ2-2; 8 bases map to TRBD2. The CDR3 length is 15 residues. V dropped 6 bases and J dropped 4; count of bases not matched to a gene: 7. Germline V gene lookup returns CDR1 WSHSY and CDR2 SAAADI. DNA of the CDR3: TGCGCCAGCAGGGAAAGCGGGAGTCTCACCGGGGAGCTGTTTTTT. Translation: CASRESGSLTGELFF.

V is TRBV29-1 and J is TRBJ1-1, with D unclear. The V and J ends lost 7 bases and 1 base respectively, with 7 bases between them. The CDR3 sequence is 11 residues long. CDR1 and CDR2 (germline): SQVTM, ANQGSEA. The CDR3, as DNA: TGCAGCGCTGATTGGAACACTGAAGCTTTCTTT. It specifies CSADWNTEAFF.

In its sample, this clonotype was seen many times. The chain joins TRBV28 to TRBJ2-2, with D uncertain. This CDR3 is 12 amino acids long. The V and J ends lost 1 base and 8 bases respectively, with 5 bases between them. Germline V CDR1 and CDR2: MDHEN, SYDVKM. The chain's CDR3 is CASSLLSGELFF. Here the CDR3 DNA reads TGTGCCAGCAGTTTATTGTCTGGGGAGCTGTTTTTT.

This clonotype was recorded many times. The chain combines TRBV6-1 with TRBJ1-1, with D possibly being TRBD1 (5 bases). Germline V gene lookup returns CDR1 MNHNS and CDR2 SASEGT. The CDR3 extends over 15 amino acids. The V and J ends lost 2 bases and 4 bases respectively, with 14 bases between them. CDR3 DNA sequence: TGTGCCAGCAGTGAAATTATAGGGGACGGCACTGAAGCTTTCTTT. Encoded protein: CASSEIIGDGTEAFF.

Ten or more counts support this clonotype. The V and J genes are TRBV6-2 or TRBV6-3 and TRBJ2-1, with 16 bases matching TRBD2. This CDR3 comprises 21 residues. CDR1 is MNHEY, CDR2 SVGEGT, per germline. V was pared by 5 bases and J by 5 bases, with 18 bases of the junction left unmatched. CDR3 in amino acids: CASSQLTLGLAGGMKNNEQFF. Here the CDR3 DNA reads TGTGCCAGCAGTCAGCTAACATTGGGACTAGCGGGAGGGATGAAAAACAATGAGCAGTTCTTC.

This clonotype was seen at least ten times. The genes are TRBV12-3 or TRBV12-4 and TRBJ1-3, with no clear D. The CDR3 sequence is 12 residues long. With 11 bases removed from V and 6 bases from J, the gap between germline ends came to 14 bases. The CDR3 DNA reads TGTGCCGCCCGGTCGGAGGAAAACACCATATATTTT. This codes for CAARSEENTIYF.

About this clonotype: This may arise from a read error, as a much more abundant clone is one base away. V usage is TRBV3-1 and J usage is TRBJ2-2, with D unclear. The germline V gene has CDR1 LGHDT and CDR2 YNNKEL (reference sequence). The CDR3 is 16 residues long. This chain's CDR3 is CASSQRNPANSGELFF. DNA for the CDR3: TGTGCCAGCAGCCAACGGAACCCCGCGAACTCCGGGGAGCTGTTTTTT.